The 8 T cell receptor beta chains presented below share a single source sample, sequenced in a study of shared T cell receptors in the human thymus. TCRdb's copy holds only in-frame clones and misses some; the assay was immunoSEQ multiplex PCR. Of 700,000 to 750,000 clones in the sample, approximately 85% are singletons; the top ten hold around 0.01%. In addition, the sample was reused for a study of human thymus T cells.

The specimen was thymocytes. The source is a girl less than two years old with a congenital heart defect.

The rearrangement links TRBV19 to TRBJ2-7; TRBD1 matches 7 bases. Per the germline V gene, CDR1 is LNHDA and CDR2 is SQIVND (reference sequence). The V and J ends lost 3 bases and 2 bases, in that order; junction bases with no gene match: 19. The CDR3 consists of 19 residues. Written as DNA, the CDR3 is TGTGCCAGTAGTATCCTCCAATCACCATCCGGGACAGACACCTACGAGCAGTACTTC. This translates into CASSILQSPSGTDTYEQYF.

The chain links TRBV5-1 to TRBJ2-7; a possible D gene is TRBD2 (6 bases). This CDR3 spans 18 amino acids. Deletions cut 4 bases from V and 4 bases from J, with 27 bases between. The germline CDR1 and CDR2 sequences are SGHRS and YFSETQ. The chain's CDR3 is CASSPYLSGGIAGYEQYF. In DNA form, the CDR3 reads TGCGCCAGCAGCCCCTATCTTTCGGGCGGGATAGCAGGGTACGAGCAGTACTTC. Supplemented by reference TRBV5-1 and TRBJ2-7, the full variable domain reads KAGVTQTPRYLIKTRGQQVTLSCSPISGHRSVSWYQQTPGQGLQFLFEYFSETQRNKGNFPGRFSGRQFSNSRSEMNVSTLELGDSALYLCASSPYLSGGIAGYEQYFGPGTRLTVT.

V and J are TRBV19 and TRBJ1-5; 10 bases are a match to TRBD1. CDR3 length equals 15 residues. V lost 6 bases, J lost 9 bases, and 11 bases stayed unmatched. Germline-derived CDR1 and CDR2 are LNHDA and SQIVND (reference sequence). CDR3 loop: CASRGRDRGVGPQHF. CDR3 bases: TGTGCCAGTAGGGGGAGGGACAGGGGTGTTGGGCCCCAGCATTTT.

The CDR3, as DNA: TGCGCCAGCAGCCAAAGCGACCCGAGACCTAACGATTCACCCCTCCACTTT. Translating gives CASSQSDPRPNDSPLHF. The rearrangement joins TRBV4-1 to TRBJ1-6; no reliable D call. The V and J ends lost 2 bases and 8 bases respectively, with 19 bases between them. The CDR3 runs to 17 residues. Germline values: CDR1 MGHRA, CDR2 YSYEKL.

This chain joins TRBV4-1 and TRBJ2-5; 7 bases line up with TRBD2. Germline-derived CDR1 and CDR2 are MGHRA and YSYEKL. The CDR3 spans 14 residues. J gave up 2 bases and V 5 bases, and 5 bases lay outside the gene matches. The CDR3 protein is CASSFAGEQETQYF. CDR3 DNA: TGCGCCAGCAGCTTTGCGGGGGAGCAAGAGACCCAGTACTTC.

Only a few counts were recorded for this clone. V usage is TRBV13 and J usage is TRBJ2-2; TRBD1 might be the D (6 bases). Trimming pared 0 bases from V and 0 bases from J, leaving 11 bases between. Germline V CDR1 and CDR2: PRHDT, FYEKMQ (reference sequence). CDR3 length: 17 residues. The CDR3 DNA is TGTGCCAGCAGCTTAGGACAGGGCTCATCGAACACCGGGGAGCTGTTTTTT. Protein product: CASSLGQGSSNTGELFF. The variable domain in full, with the rest retrieved from reference TRBV13 and TRBJ2-2, is AAGVIQSPRHLIKEKRETATLKCYPIPRHDTVYWYQQGPGQDPQFLISFYEKMQSDKGSIPDRFSAQQFSDYHSELNMSSLELGDSALYFCASSLGQGSSNTGELFFGEGSRLTVL.

The chain couples TRBV5-6 to TRBJ1-2; 8 nucleotides match TRBD1. The V and J ends lost 4 bases and 6 bases, in that order; junction bases with no gene match: 17. Germline values: CDR1 SGHDT, CDR2 YYEEEE. The CDR3 loop spans 17 amino acids. In DNA, the CDR3 is TGTGCCAGCAGCACGAAAATCCCCAAACAGGGGGGGAATGGCTACACCTTC. Residues: CASSTKIPKQGGNGYTF.

This clone was detected a few times. The chain couples TRBV19 to TRBJ1-2; 7 bases are a match to TRBD1. This CDR3 has 15 residues. Germline-derived CDR1 and CDR2 are LNHDA and SQIVND (reference sequence). The ends lost 4 bases at V and 6 bases at J; junction bases unmatched: 11. The CDR3 loop is CASSRTRGTADGYTF. The CDR3 region has the DNA TGTGCCAGTAGTAGGACCCGCGGGACAGCGGATGGCTACACCTTC.